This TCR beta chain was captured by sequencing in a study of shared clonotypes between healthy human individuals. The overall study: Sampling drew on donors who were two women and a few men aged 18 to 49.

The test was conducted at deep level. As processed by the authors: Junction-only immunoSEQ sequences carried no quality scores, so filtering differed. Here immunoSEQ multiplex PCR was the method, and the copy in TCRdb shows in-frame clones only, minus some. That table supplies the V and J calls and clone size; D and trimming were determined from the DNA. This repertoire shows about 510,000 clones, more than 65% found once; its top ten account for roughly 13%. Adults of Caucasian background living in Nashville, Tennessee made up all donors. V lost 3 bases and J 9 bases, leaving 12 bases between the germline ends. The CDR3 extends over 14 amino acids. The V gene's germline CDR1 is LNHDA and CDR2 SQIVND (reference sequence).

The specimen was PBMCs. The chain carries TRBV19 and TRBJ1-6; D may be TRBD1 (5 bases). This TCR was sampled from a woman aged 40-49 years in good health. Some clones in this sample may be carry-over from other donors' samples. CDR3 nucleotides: TGTGCCAGTAGTATCGGCCAGGGCCCTTCACCCCTCCACTTT. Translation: CASSIGQGPSPLHF.